The T cell receptor beta chain described here comes from a study of shared clonotypes between healthy human individuals. Study-level information: Per donor, CD8 memory used one plate, CD8 naive used two, CD4 memory used three and CD4 naive used three. Study findings and constraints: It was the non-shared clonotypes that had lower generation probabilities than clonotypes shared by all four donors. About 5% of naive CD4 clonotypes were shared across a few donors.

Naive CD8 populations comprised CD45RO-negative cells positively selected for CCR7, excluding terminally differentiated effector memory CD45RA+ cells. The CDR3 extends over 15 amino acids. V lost 1 base to trimming and J lost 4 bases; unmatched junction nucleotides: 7. From germline, CDR1 is LGHNA and CDR2 YNFKEQ. In regard to this clone: Its antigen remains unknown.

Clones were read by immunoSEQ multiplex PCR, and TCRdb kept only the in-frame ones, dropping some. Of fewer than 850,000 clones listed, 96% are singletons. This receptor was taken from a young man in good health. The material sequenced was naive CD8+ T cells sorted from blood. The chain is built from TRBV4-2 and TRBJ2-7, with TRBD1 matching over 7 bases. CDR3 DNA: TGTGCCAGCAGCCAAGGGTACGGCAGGGGGTACGAGCAGTACTTC. It yields the protein CASSQGYGRGYEQYF.